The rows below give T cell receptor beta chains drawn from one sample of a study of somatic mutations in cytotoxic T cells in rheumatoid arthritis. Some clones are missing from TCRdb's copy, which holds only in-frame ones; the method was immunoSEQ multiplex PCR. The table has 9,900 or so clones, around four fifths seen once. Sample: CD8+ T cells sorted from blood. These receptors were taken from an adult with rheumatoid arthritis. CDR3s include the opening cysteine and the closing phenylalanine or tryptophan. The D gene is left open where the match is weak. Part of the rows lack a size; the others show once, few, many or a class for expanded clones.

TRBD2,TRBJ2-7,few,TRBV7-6,CASSPGLAEGYEQYF,TGTGCCAGCAGCCCAGGACTAGCGGAAGGCTACGAGCAGTACTTC
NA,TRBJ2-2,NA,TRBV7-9,CASRTGGQSGELFF,TGTGCCAGCAGGACTGGAGGGCAAAGCGGGGAGCTGTTTTTT
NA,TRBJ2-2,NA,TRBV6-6,CASSWLNTGELFF,TGTGCCAGCAGTTGGCTTAACACCGGGGAGCTGTTTTTT
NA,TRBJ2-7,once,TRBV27,CASSHGSGDEQYF,TGTGCCAGCAGTCACGGTTCAGGGGACGAGCAGTACTTC
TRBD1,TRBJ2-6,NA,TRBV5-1,CASGLGPGTVIGPSGANVLTF,TGCGCCAGCGGCCTGGGACCCGGGACAGTAATAGGACCCTCTGGGGCCAACGTCCTGACTTTC
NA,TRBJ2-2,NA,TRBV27,CASSSTGFNTGELFF,TGTGCCAGCAGCAGTACAGGGTTTAACACCGGGGAGCTGTTTTTT
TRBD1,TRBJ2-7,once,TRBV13,CASSADHLGQGFGQYF,TGTGCCAGCAGCGCCGACCACCTGGGACAGGGATTCGGGCAGTACTTC
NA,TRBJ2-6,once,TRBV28,CASSWKQGTGANVLTF,TGTGCCAGCAGTTGGAAACAGGGCACTGGGGCCAACGTCCTGACTTTC
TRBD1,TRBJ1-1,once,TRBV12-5,CASGFRGKVNTEAFF,TGTGCTAGTGGTTTCAGGGGGAAAGTGAACACTGAAGCTTTCTTT
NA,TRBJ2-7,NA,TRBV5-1,CASRRDLAYEQYF,TGCGCCAGCAGGAGGGACTTAGCGTACGAGCAGTACTTC